These 8 T cell receptor beta chains were sequenced from one sample in a study of CD8+ T cells in alopecia areata. Specified treatment: oral pan-JAK inhibitor, 5-10 mg twice daily. Extraction and reverse transcription of RNA yielded cDNA as the sequencing template. Here immunoSEQ multiplex PCR was the method, and the copy in TCRdb shows in-frame clones only, minus some. The sample yields around 270,000 clones, more than 45% seen once. The sample here was CD4+ T cells sorted from blood, taken at week 24, from a patient treated with tofacitinib. The receptors were gathered from a human donor with alopecia areata.

The DNA for the CDR3 is TGCGCCAGCAGCCAAGGCTACTCTCGACAGGGAACCTACGAGCAGTACTTC. Its translation: CASSQGYSRQGTYEQYF. The chain carries TRBV4-1 and TRBJ2-7; 7 nucleotides match TRBD1. Germline CDR1 is MGHRA and CDR2 is YSYEKL. The CDR3 is made up of 17 amino acids. J was trimmed by 2 bases and V by 1 base; bases with no gene match: 11.

V usage is TRBV5-1 and J usage is TRBJ2-3, with D perhaps matching TRBD1 (5 bases). Germline lookup yields CDR1 SGHRS and CDR2 YFSETQ. The V and J ends lost 3 bases and 0 bases respectively, with 14 bases between them. The CDR3 has 16 amino acids. The CDR3 reads CASSSVTASSTDTQYF. CDR3 DNA: TGCGCCAGCAGCTCCGTGACAGCCTCTAGCACAGATACGCAGTATTTT.

The table lists this clone with a count of one. J is TRBJ1-1 and V is TRBV5-1; D possibly corresponds to TRBD1 (5 bases). V was clipped by 0 bases and J by 9 bases, with 15 bases between them. The CDR3 runs to 14 residues. Germline V gene lookup returns CDR1 SGHRS and CDR2 YFSETQ. CDR3 nucleotide sequence: TGCGCCAGCAGCTTGGAAGTTGCAGGGCGGAAAGCTTTCTTT. This gives the protein CASSLEVAGRKAFF.

The J gene is TRBJ1-3, the V gene TRBV27; 7 bases align to TRBD1. The CDR3 totals 16 residues. Germline assignment: CDR1 MNHEY and CDR2 SMNVEV (reference sequence). Losses at the gene ends were 1 base for V and 0 bases for J; bases not matched to a gene: 3. The CDR3 reads CASSLYPGGSGNTIYF. The DNA of the CDR3 is TGTGCCAGCAGTTTATATCCAGGGGGCTCTGGAAACACCATATATTTT.

The genes are TRBV12-5 and TRBJ2-4; tentative D call: TRBD2 (6 bases). V was cut by 3 bases and J by 0 bases, with 18 bases left in between. This CDR3 has 18 residues. The germline V gene encodes CDR1 LGHNT and CDR2 FRNRAP. This CDR3 reads CASGFGAGSQLAKNIQYF. The CDR3 nucleotides are TGTGCTAGTGGTTTTGGCGCGGGAAGCCAGCTAGCCAAAAACATTCAGTACTTC.

As DNA, the CDR3 is TGTGCCAGCAGTTACGATGGGACAGCTGGCTACGAGCAGTACTTC. It is translated as CASSYDGTAGYEQYF. This sequence joins TRBV6-5 and TRBJ2-7, with 7 bases aligning to TRBD1. CDR1 is MNHEY, CDR2 SVGAGI, per germline. This CDR3 contains 15 residues. J gave up 3 bases and V 2 bases, and 7 bases lay outside the gene matches.

This clone was found once. This chain links TRBV19 with TRBJ1-5, with a possible D match to TRBD1 (5 bases). CDR3 length equals 15 residues. Germline V CDR1 and CDR2: LNHDA, SQIVND (reference sequence). Trimming pared 4 bases from V and 6 bases from J, leaving 16 bases between. The chain's CDR3 is CASSTDRDFGQPQHF. CDR3 nucleotides: TGTGCCAGTAGTACGGACCGGGACTTCGGTCAGCCCCAGCATTTT. Based on the CDR3 plus reference TRBV19 and TRBJ1-5, the full variable domain is DGGITQSPKYLFRKEGQNVTLSCEQNLNHDAMYWYRQDPGQGLRLIYYSQIVNDFQKGDIAEGYSVSREKKESFPLTVTSAQKNPTAFYLCASSTDRDFGQPQHFGDGTRLSIL.

This clone was counted a few times. This rearrangement joins TRBV10-3 to TRBJ1-2; 11 bases line up with TRBD1. V lost 3 bases and J lost 2; bases outside the gene matches: 2. Looked up from germline, CDR1 is ENHRY and CDR2 is SYGVKD. The CDR3 consists of 15 residues. CDR3: CAISDRDRGNYGYTF. In nucleotides, the CDR3 is TGTGCCATCAGTGACCGGGACAGGGGGAACTATGGCTACACCTTC.